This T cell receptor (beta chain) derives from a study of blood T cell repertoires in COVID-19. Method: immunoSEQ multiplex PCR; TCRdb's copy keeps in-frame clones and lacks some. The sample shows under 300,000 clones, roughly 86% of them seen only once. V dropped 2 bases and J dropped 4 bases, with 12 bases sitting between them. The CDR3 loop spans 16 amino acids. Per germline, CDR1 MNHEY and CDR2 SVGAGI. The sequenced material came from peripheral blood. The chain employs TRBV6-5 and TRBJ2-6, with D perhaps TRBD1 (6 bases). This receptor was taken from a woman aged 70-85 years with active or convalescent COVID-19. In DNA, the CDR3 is TGTGCCAGCAGTTACCATACAGGGACCGGGGCCAACGTCCTGACTTTC. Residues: CASSYHTGTGANVLTF.